Listed here are 23 T cell receptor beta chains from one sample, sequenced in a study of early T cells in non-severe SARS-CoV-2 infection. TCRdb processed the 5' RACE reads anew with MiXCR; each CDR3 protein has one entry. Altogether over 75,000 distinct CDR3 sequences are present, approximately 13% being singletons, with the ten largest covering approximately 2.4%. Sequencing was performed on whole blood. Every receptor here comes from an adult who was a healthcare worker with PCR-confirmed SARS-CoV-2 infection or an uninfected control (not recorded which).

This clonotype showed up many times. The genes are TRBV7-2 and TRBJ1-3; no firm D call. CDR3 size: 17 residues. The ends were cut back, 5 bases at V and 2 bases at J, with 19 bases in the middle. Germline V gives CDR1 SGHTA, CDR2 FQGNSA. Written as DNA, the CDR3 is TGTGCCAGCAGCACTCGCCTTCAAGGTGCCCCTGGAAACACCATATATTTT. Its protein is CASSTRLQGAPGNTIYF.

The chain joins TRBV18 to TRBJ1-1, with D possibly TRBD1 on 6 matching bases. The V gene's germline CDR1 is KGHSH and CDR2 LQKENI. V lost 3 bases and J 6 bases, leaving 11 bases between the germline ends. CDR3 length: 13 residues. Here the CDR3 reads CASSPGKGAEAFF. DNA of the CDR3: TGTGCCAGCTCACCCGGGAAGGGGGCTGAAGCTTTCTTT.

This clonotype was found many times. The genes are TRBV9 and TRBJ2-1; the match to TRBD2 covers 8 bases. Germline CDR1 is SGDLS and CDR2 is YYNGEE. The CDR3 sequence is 13 residues long. With 4 bases clipped from V and 10 bases from J, the junction kept 7 bases outside the gene matches. The CDR3 reads CASSLHSGVEQFF. The CDR3 nucleotides read TGTGCCAGCAGCTTACATAGCGGGGTCGAGCAGTTCTTC.

Many counts were recorded for this clonotype. V gene TRBV5-1 combines with J gene TRBJ2-7, with TRBD2 identical over 13 bases. The CDR3 sequence is 15 residues long. The germline gives CDR1 SGHRS, CDR2 YFSETQ. Unmatched junction bases numbered 8, after V lost 4 bases and J lost 7 bases. CDR3 nucleotides: TGCGCCAGCAGCGGACTAGCGGGGGCCCACGGGGAGCAGTACTTC. Its translation: CASSGLAGAHGEQYF. The full variable domain, in which reference TRBV5-1 and TRBJ2-7 provide the parts outside the CDR3, is KAGVTQTPRYLIKTRGQQVTLSCSPISGHRSVSWYQQTPGQGLQFLFEYFSETQRNKGNFPGRFSGRQFSNSRSEMNVSTLELGDSALYLCASSGLAGAHGEQYFGPGTRLTVT.

This clonotype has ten or more counts. The genes are TRBV11-2 and TRBJ1-1; the D gene is possibly TRBD1 (6 bases). CDR3 length: 14 residues. Trimming removed 5 bases from V and 5 bases from J, with 15 bases in between. Germline V lookup: CDR1 SGHAT, CDR2 FQNNGV. The CDR3 spells CASSRQVMETEAFF. For the CDR3, the DNA is TGTGCCAGCAGCCGACAGGTCATGGAGACTGAAGCTTTCTTT. Based on the CDR3 plus reference TRBV11-2 and TRBJ1-1, the full variable domain is EAGVAQSPRYKIIEKRQSVAFWCNPISGHATLYWYQQILGQGPKLLIQFQNNGVVDDSQLPKDRFSAERLKGVDSTLKIQPAKLEDSAVYLCASSRQVMETEAFFGQGTRLTVV.

Details on this clonotype: This may be a read error: a much more frequent sequence differs by one nucleotide. The final CDR3 position lacks the conserved phenylalanine or tryptophan, pointing to a likely read error. V and J are TRBV2 and TRBJ2-1; no clear D gene. The CDR3 extends over 11 amino acids. The germline V gene encodes CDR1 SNHLY and CDR2 FYNNEI. V was pared by 6 bases and J by 4 bases, with 4 bases between. The CDR3 DNA reads TGTGCCAGCAGGTCGTACAATGAGCAGTTCCTC. This gives the protein CASRSYNEQFL.

The sample holds many counts of this clonotype. The chain uses TRBV28 and TRBJ2-7; weak D call: TRBD1 (5 bases). The V end was cut by 1 base, the J end by 0 bases, with 13 bases between. Germline V gives CDR1 MDHEN, CDR2 SYDVKM. The CDR3 length is 16 residues. This chain's CDR3 is CASSLSWGRASYEQYF. The CDR3 nucleotides are TGTGCCAGCAGTTTATCTTGGGGCAGGGCCTCCTACGAGCAGTACTTC.

This clonotype was found many times. The chain links TRBV13 to TRBJ1-2; D remains ambiguous. The V gene lost 0 bases and the J gene lost 4 bases, with 9 bases spanning the gap. The CDR3 runs 14 residues. Germline V gene data show CDR1 as PRHDT and CDR2 as FYEKMQ (reference sequence). As DNA, the CDR3 is TGTGCCAGCAGCTTAGGGGGAGTCGTCTATGGCTACACCTTC. This gives the protein CASSLGGVVYGYTF. The whole variable domain, filled in from reference TRBV13 and TRBJ1-2, reads AAGVIQSPRHLIKEKRETATLKCYPIPRHDTVYWYQQGPGQDPQFLISFYEKMQSDKGSIPDRFSAQQFSDYHSELNMSSLELGDSALYFCASSLGGVVYGYTFGSGTRLTVV.

This rearrangement joins TRBV7-6 to TRBJ1-5, with 8 bases that match TRBD1. After removal of 3 bases from V and 5 bases from J, the junction contained 6 bases not matched to a gene. Per the germline V gene, CDR1 is SGHVS and CDR2 is FNYEAQ. This CDR3 region has 15 residues. CDR3 DNA sequence: TGTGCCAGCAGCTTGGTCACAGGGGGTGATCAGCCCCAGCATTTT. Its translation: CASSLVTGGDQPQHF.

There are a few counts of this clonotype. This rearrangement joins TRBV29-1 to TRBJ2-7; 8 bases match TRBD1. The V and J ends lost 4 bases and 7 bases, in that order; junction bases with no gene match: 12. The CDR3 is made up of 14 amino acids. Germline assignment: CDR1 SQVTM and CDR2 ANQGSEA. The CDR3 DNA reads as TGCAGCGTTGTAAGGGACAGGAGGTTCGGGGAGCAGTACTTC. Translation: CSVVRDRRFGEQYF.

Ten or more counts support this clonotype. The V and J genes are TRBV10-3 and TRBJ2-7; perhaps TRBD1 as D (5 bases). CDR1 is ENHRY, CDR2 SYGVKD, per germline. V gave up 0 bases and J gave up 0 bases, with 6 bases separating them. There are 14 residues in the CDR3. Here the CDR3 reads CAISESRVSYEQYF. For the CDR3, the DNA is TGTGCCATCAGTGAGTCCAGGGTCTCCTACGAGCAGTACTTC.

This clonotype occurred a few times. V is TRBV5-4 and J is TRBJ2-5, with D maybe TRBD1 (6 bases). The CDR3 extends over 15 amino acids. Germline V gives CDR1 SGHNT, CDR2 YYREEE (reference sequence). Trimming stripped 1 base from V and 3 bases from J, with 13 bases between. CDR3 DNA sequence: TGTGCCAGCAGCTTGACGGGGAACAGGGAAGAGACCCAGTACTTC. It codes for CASSLTGNREETQYF.

This clonotype was detected ten times or more. The chain joins TRBV10-2 to TRBJ2-5, with D possibly being TRBD1 (5 bases). This CDR3 has 15 residues. Germline assignment: CDR1 WSHSY and CDR2 SAAADI. V lost 0 bases to trimming and J lost 7 bases, with 15 bases between them. CDR3 region: CASSESIEGAGTQYF. Written as DNA, the CDR3 is TGCGCCAGCAGTGAGTCGATTGAAGGGGCCGGGACCCAGTACTTC.

This clonotype was counted many times. The chain carries TRBV20-1 and TRBJ2-7, with 7 bases that match TRBD2. Germline CDR1 is DFQATT and CDR2 is SNEGSKA (reference sequence). After removal of 0 bases from V and 2 bases from J, the junction contained 10 bases not matched to a gene. The CDR3 has 16 residues. CDR3 protein: CSARDSERGFTYEQYF. The CDR3 DNA reads TGCAGTGCTAGAGATTCAGAGCGGGGTTTCACCTACGAGCAGTACTTC.

This clonotype was seen many times. J is TRBJ1-5 and V is TRBV28; no definite D call. This CDR3 has 11 amino acids. Germline V lookup: CDR1 MDHEN, CDR2 SYDVKM. V lost 7 bases to trimming and J lost 2 bases, with 3 bases between them. The CDR3 here is CASMGNQPQHF. The CDR3 bases are TGTGCCAGCATGGGCAATCAGCCCCAGCATTTT.

With regard to this clonotype: One junction end disagrees with the germline gene, perhaps due to a read error. This chain connects TRBV5-1 to TRBJ2-5; D is perhaps TRBD2 (6 bases). Germline V gene sequence: CDR1 SGHRS, CDR2 YFSETQ. The CDR3 is made up of 13 amino acids. The CDR3 region is CASSPGRQGTQYF. The CDR3 region has the DNA TGCGCCAGCAGCCCCGGGAGACAAGGGACCCAGTACTTC.

This clonotype was seen many times. The chain is built from TRBV28 and TRBJ2-7, with D possibly TRBD2 on 5 matching bases. Germline CDR1 MDHEN, CDR2 SYDVKM. Between the trimmed V and J ends, which lost 6 bases and 3 bases, there was a span of 12 bases. The CDR3 loop spans 13 amino acids. The CDR3 bases are TGTGCCAGCAGGAAAGGACTGATCTACGAGCAGTACTTC. This encodes CASRKGLIYEQYF.

This clonotype was counted ten times or more. The genes are TRBV5-4 and TRBJ2-5, with D perhaps assigned TRBD1 or TRBD2 (6 bases each). V lost 2 bases and J lost 1, with 9 bases in between. Per the germline V gene, CDR1 is SGHNT and CDR2 is YYREEE (reference sequence). This CDR3 spans 14 amino acids. CDR3 DNA sequence: TGTGCCAGCAGCTTAGGGGGGCCCCAAGAGACCCAGTACTTC. This sequence encodes CASSLGGPQETQYF.

The chain has TRBV20-1 and TRBJ2-7; D perhaps matches TRBD1 (6 bases). This CDR3 has 13 residues. Germline-derived CDR1 and CDR2 are DFQATT and SNEGSKA (reference sequence). V shed 5 bases and J shed 2 bases, with 13 bases lying between them. The CDR3 DNA follows: TGCAGTGCTTACCGGGACACTCCCTACGAGCAGTACTTC. Protein product: CSAYRDTPYEQYF.

There are a few counts of this clonotype. The chain has TRBV6-5 and TRBJ1-1; D not certain. V was trimmed by 8 bases and J by 3 bases, leaving 10 bases between them. This CDR3 comprises 12 residues. The germline gives CDR1 MNHEY, CDR2 SVGAGI. CDR3 amino acids: CASPTRDTEAFF. The CDR3 coding sequence is TGTGCCAGCCCCACCCGGGACACTGAAGCTTTCTTT.

This clonotype has only one observation. A much larger clone differs from this one at a single base, so this may be a read error. This sequence joins TRBV29-1 and TRBJ1-2, with 7 nucleotides matching TRBD1. CDR3 length: 13 residues. CDR1 is SQVTM and CDR2 is ANQGSEA in the germline V gene. The CDR3 protein is CSVASQGVDGYAF. As DNA, the CDR3 is TGCAGCGTTGCTTCCCAGGGGGTAGATGGCTACGCCTTC.

The table lists this clonotype with many counts. This rearrangement joins TRBV2 to TRBJ2-7; the D is unclear. Germline V gene lookup returns CDR1 SNHLY and CDR2 FYNNEI. The CDR3 spans 15 residues. Trimming stripped 4 bases from V and 0 bases from J, with 13 bases between. The CDR3 region is CASSVSPGASYEQYF. The CDR3 bases are TGTGCCAGCAGTGTGTCCCCGGGCGCCTCCTACGAGCAGTACTTC. Drawing the rest from reference TRBV2 and TRBJ2-7, the complete variable domain is EPEVTQTPSHQVTQMGQEVILRCVPISNHLYFYWYRQILGQKVEFLVSFYNNEISEKSEIFDDQFSVERPDGSNFTLKIRSTKLEDSAMYFCASSVSPGASYEQYFGPGTRLTVT.

V usage is TRBV12-3 or TRBV12-4 and J usage is TRBJ2-7; 12 bases are shared with TRBD1. Trimming took 8 bases from V and 8 from J; bases not matched to a gene: 13. CDR3 length equals 15 residues. The CDR3 sequence is CASGPSGTGGAKQYF. The CDR3 DNA is TGTGCCAGCGGCCCGTCGGGGACAGGGGGCGCAAAGCAGTACTTC.